Sequencing of this TCR beta chain was carried out in a study of beta chain features in type 1 diabetes. Study findings and constraints: Type 1 diabetes patients had moderately but significantly shorter TCRB CDR3s in all four CD4+ subsets. VDJ junctions from patients with type 1 diabetes contained fewer insertions and more deletions.

This clone has more than one count but fewer than ten. No antigen is known for it. Every bit of the isolated RNA underwent reverse transcription, so sequencing read expressed TCRB transcripts. The average read count of naive, central memory and regulatory T cell samples was approximately 4 million. Assay used: immunoSEQ multiplex PCR; TCRdb lists only in-frame clones, some missing. Of over 90,000 clones in the sample, 28% were seen once. Trimming took off 5 bases at V and 1 base at J, with 8 bases between the two ends. The CDR3 is made up of 13 amino acids. Per germline, CDR1 LNHNV and CDR2 YYDKDF (reference sequence).

The V and J genes are TRBV15 and TRBJ1-1; a weak D match, TRBD1 (6 bases). The sequenced sample was central memory CD4+ T cells from blood. The TCR originated in a woman aged 18-29 years with type 1 diabetes. CDR3 nucleotides: TGTGCCACCAGCCCACAGGGGAACACTGAAGCTTTCTTT. This sequence encodes CATSPQGNTEAFF.